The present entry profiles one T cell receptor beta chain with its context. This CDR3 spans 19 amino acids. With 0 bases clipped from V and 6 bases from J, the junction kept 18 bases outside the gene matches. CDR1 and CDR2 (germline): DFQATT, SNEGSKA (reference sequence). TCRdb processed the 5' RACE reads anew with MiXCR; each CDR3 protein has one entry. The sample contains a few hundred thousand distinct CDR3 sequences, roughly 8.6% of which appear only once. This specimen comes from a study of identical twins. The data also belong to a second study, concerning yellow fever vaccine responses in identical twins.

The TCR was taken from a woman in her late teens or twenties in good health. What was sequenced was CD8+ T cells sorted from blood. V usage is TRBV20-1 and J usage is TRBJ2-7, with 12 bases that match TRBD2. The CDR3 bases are TGCAGTGCTAGAGATCGACCCTTTCCTAGCGGGAGGGCCACCAGCGAGCAGTACTTC. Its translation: CSARDRPFPSGRATSEQYF.